This TCR beta chain was retrieved from a study of T-cell memory formation after mild COVID-19. Germline assignment: CDR1 SGHRS and CDR2 YFSETQ. The CDR3 is 14 amino acids. Trimming cost V 4 bases and J 5 bases; bases outside gene matches: 6. TCRdb reprocessed the 5' RACE reads with MiXCR, giving one entry per CDR3 protein. Found here are hundreds of thousands of distinct CDR3 sequences, 25% to 30% of them singletons; the top ten hold roughly 12%. This clonotype was counted between two and nine times. What it binds is unknown. General study points: There were some responding clones in pre-infection memory, which suggested that cross-reactive memory had joined.

The rearrangement links TRBV5-1 to TRBJ2-5; 9 nucleotides match TRBD2. The receptor was isolated from an adult woman who had mild COVID-19 (a few samples of this study predate the infection). Cell type and time point are not known. Sequencing was performed on PBMCs or a T cell subset sorted from them (not recorded which). The CDR3 nucleotides are TGCGCCAGCAGCACCGGGACTAGCATGGAGACCCAGTACTTC. Translation gives CASSTGTSMETQYF.